These 27 T cell receptor beta chains were sequenced from one sample in a study of early T cells in non-severe SARS-CoV-2 infection. TCRdb re-analysed the 5' RACE reads in MiXCR, keeping a single row per CDR3 protein. This table has tens of thousands of distinct CDR3 sequences, approximately 14% appearing once. The sequenced material came from whole blood. The receptors were sampled from an adult who was a healthcare worker with PCR-confirmed SARS-CoV-2 infection or an uninfected control (not recorded which).

The chain carries TRBV12-3 or TRBV12-4 and TRBJ1-3; D uncertain. The germline V and J ends were trimmed by 3 bases and 0 bases, with 6 bases remaining between them. This CDR3 has 14 residues. The CDR3 is CASSLVFSGNTIYF. As DNA, the CDR3 is TGTGCCAGCAGTTTGGTCTTCTCTGGAAACACCATATATTTT.

This clonotype was detected ten times or more. The chain carries TRBV19 and TRBJ2-1, with 8 bases identical to TRBD2. The germline V gene has CDR1 LNHDA and CDR2 SQIVND (reference sequence). This CDR3 has 15 residues. V was clipped by 6 bases and J by 0 bases; unmatched bases: 4. CDR3 DNA sequence: TGTGCCAGTAGAACTAGCGGACCCTCCTACAATGAGCAGTTCTTC. The encoded protein is CASRTSGPSYNEQFF.

This clonotype was recorded many times. V is TRBV10-1 and J is TRBJ2-1; D is unclear. CDR1 and CDR2 from the germline V gene are WNHNN and SYGVQD (reference sequence). Trimming stripped 2 bases from V and 8 bases from J, with 19 bases between. The CDR3 sequence is 16 residues long. This CDR3 reads CASSEVPQVNPDEQFF. The DNA of the CDR3 is TGCGCCAGCAGTGAGGTACCCCAAGTGAACCCAGATGAGCAGTTCTTC.

This clonotype occurred a few times. This rearrangement joins TRBV28 to TRBJ1-1; 7 positions agree with TRBD1. CDR1 MDHEN and CDR2 SYDVKM come from the germline V gene. After removal of 6 bases from V and 0 bases from J, the junction contained 7 bases not matched to a gene. The CDR3 is made up of 15 amino acids. The CDR3 nucleotides are TGTGCCAGCAGACATGGGACAGAACTGAACACTGAAGCTTTCTTT. It codes for CASRHGTELNTEAFF.

A few counts support this clonotype. The V gene is TRBV7-9, the J gene TRBJ2-7, with D tentatively TRBD2 (5 bases). CDR3 length equals 14 residues. V was pared by 5 bases and J by 3 bases, with 14 bases between. Germline V lookup: CDR1 SEHNR, CDR2 FQNEAQ (reference sequence). CDR3 loop: CASSASGSSYEQYF. The CDR3 bases are TGTGCCAGCAGCGCGTCGGGAAGCAGCTACGAGCAGTACTTC.

This clonotype occurred many times. This chain links TRBV10-2 with TRBJ1-5; tentative D call: TRBD1 (5 bases). The germline gives CDR1 WSHSY, CDR2 SAAADI. Trimming removed 2 bases at V and 7 bases at J, with 9 bases between. The CDR3 sequence is 13 residues long. The CDR3 is CASSEGARQPQHF. CDR3 DNA: TGCGCCAGCAGTGAGGGGGCGAGACAGCCCCAGCATTTT.

This clonotype was picked up a small number of times. The J gene is TRBJ2-1, the V gene TRBV29-1; 14 bases line up with TRBD2. Losses at the gene ends were 7 bases for V and 10 bases for J; bases not matched to a gene: 9. Germline CDR1 SQVTM, CDR2 ANQGSEA. The CDR3 totals 14 residues. CDR3 sequence reads: CSAGTSGSRGEQFF. The CDR3 DNA is TGCAGCGCCGGGACTAGCGGGAGTCGAGGGGAGCAGTTCTTC.

The chain is built from TRBV12-3 or TRBV12-4 and TRBJ1-6; TRBD1 matches at 7 bases. This CDR3 region has 14 residues. J was trimmed by 8 bases and V by 6 bases; bases with no gene match: 7. CDR3 nucleotides: TGTGCCAGCAGCCCGGGACAGAAGGATTCACCCCTCCACTTT. It codes for CASSPGQKDSPLHF.

V usage is TRBV10-3 and J usage is TRBJ2-1; TRBD2 might be the D (7 bases). Per germline, CDR1 ENHRY and CDR2 SYGVKD. V dropped 5 bases and J dropped 5 bases, with 13 bases sitting between them. This CDR3 is built from 14 residues. The CDR3 protein is CAISPRGGDNEQFF. DNA of the CDR3: TGTGCCATCAGTCCAAGGGGGGGAGACAATGAGCAGTTCTTC.

The table lists this clonotype with a few counts. J is TRBJ1-4 and V is TRBV12-3 or TRBV12-4, with D maybe TRBD1 (5 bases). V lost 5 bases and J lost 6, with 13 bases in between. The CDR3 covers 14 residues. The CDR3 coding sequence is TGTGCCAGCAGTGTCCGTTCGGGGCATGAAAAACTGTTTTTT. It translates to CASSVRSGHEKLFF.

The rearrangement joins TRBV12-3 or TRBV12-4 to TRBJ1-1; D is possibly TRBD1 (5 bases). The CDR3 extends over 16 amino acids. Deletions cut 2 bases from V and 1 base from J, with 14 bases between. In DNA, the CDR3 is TGTGCCAGCAGTTTAACGTTGGGGGGTACGAACACTGAAGCTTTCTTT. This codes for CASSLTLGGTNTEAFF.

The rearrangement joins TRBV25-1 to TRBJ1-6, with 10 bases that match TRBD1. CDR1 is MGHDK and CDR2 is SYGVNS in the germline V gene. The CDR3 contains 16 residues. After removal of 9 bases from V and 0 bases from J, the junction contained 5 bases not matched to a gene. In DNA, the CDR3 is TGTGCCAGAAGGGGGGACAGGGGCTCCTATAATTCACCCCTCCACTTT. Translating it yields CARRGDRGSYNSPLHF.

The chain uses TRBV7-9 and TRBJ2-7; the D gene is possibly TRBD2 (6 bases). Germline V gene sequence: CDR1 SEHNR, CDR2 FQNEAQ (reference sequence). This CDR3 region has 14 residues. V was cut by 5 bases and J by 1 base, with 12 bases left in between. CDR3 amino acids: CASSPLAGSYEQYF. The CDR3, as DNA: TGTGCCAGCAGCCCTCTGGCGGGGTCCTACGAGCAGTACTTC.

This rearrangement joins TRBV7-9 to TRBJ1-1, with D possibly matching TRBD1 (5 bases). This CDR3 is built from 14 residues. Trimming cost V 1 base and J 1 base, with 7 bases left between them. The V gene's germline CDR1 is SEHNR and CDR2 FQNEAQ (reference sequence). The CDR3 bases are TGTGCCAGCAGCTTAGGTACAGGGAACACTGAAGCTTTCTTT. This sequence encodes CASSLGTGNTEAFF.

This clonotype was observed many times. The gene calls are TRBV20-1 and TRBJ2-1, with D maybe TRBD1 (6 bases). V gave up 1 base and J gave up 5 bases, with 24 bases separating them. The V gene's germline CDR1 is DFQATT and CDR2 SNEGSKA (reference sequence). CDR3 length: 18 residues. The CDR3 loop reads CSARGYSPDRAFNNEQFF. The CDR3 DNA reads as TGCAGTGCTAGAGGGTACAGTCCGGACAGAGCTTTTAACAATGAGCAGTTCTTC.

The V gene is TRBV27, the J gene TRBJ2-7; 7 bases are shared with TRBD2. The germline V gene encodes CDR1 MNHEY and CDR2 SMNVEV (reference sequence). This CDR3 contains 13 residues. V lost 1 base to trimming and J lost 3 bases; unmatched junction nucleotides: 0. The CDR3 nucleotides are TGTGCCAGCAGTTTATGGACTAGCTACGAGCAGTACTTC. Translation gives CASSLWTSYEQYF.

Comments on this clonotype: Sequence at one end of the junction differs from germline and may be a read error. The chain links TRBV7-2 to TRBJ2-7, with 13 bases matching TRBD2. This CDR3 region has 18 residues. The germline gives CDR1 SGHTA, CDR2 FQGNSA. The CDR3 DNA reads as TGTGCCAGCAGCTCGGAAGACTGGACTAGCGGGAGTTTGACTTACCTTAACTTC. It yields the protein CASSSEDWTSGSLTYLNF. Filled out from reference TRBV7-2 and TRBJ2-7, the complete variable domain reads GAGVSQSPSNKVTEKGKDVELRCDPISGHTALYWYRQSLGQGLEFLIYFQGNSAPDKSGLPSDRFSAERTGGSVSTLTIQRTQQEDSAVYLCASSSEDWTSGSLTYLNFGPGTRLTVT.

The genes are TRBV9 and TRBJ2-3; D unclear. The CDR3 sequence is 13 residues long. Germline CDR1 and CDR2: SGDLS and YYNGEE. V dropped 0 bases and J dropped 3 bases, with 5 bases sitting between them. In DNA form, the CDR3 reads TGTGCCAGCAGCGTAGGCGGAACAGATACGCAGTATTTT. This encodes CASSVGGTDTQYF.

This clonotype occurred a few times. The rearrangement links TRBV12-3 or TRBV12-4 to TRBJ1-2, with D tentatively TRBD1 (5 bases). Trimming shortened V by 3 bases and J by 8 bases, and 10 bases separated the two germline ends. This CDR3 has 12 residues. The CDR3 region has the DNA TGTGCCAGCAGTTTCGCGGGGGTAGGCTACACCTTC. It codes for CASSFAGVGYTF.

CDR3 sequence reads: CASSVDRVQNIQYF. The CDR3 nucleotides read TGTGCCAGCAGTGTGGACAGGGTGCAAAACATTCAGTACTTC. V gene TRBV6-1 combines with J gene TRBJ2-4, with 8 bases lining up with TRBD1. The CDR3 sequence is 14 residues long. Per the germline V gene, CDR1 is MNHNS and CDR2 is SASEGT. Trimming took 4 bases from V and 5 from J; bases not matched to a gene: 4.

This chain joins TRBV6-1 and TRBJ2-7; D possibly matches TRBD1 or TRBD2 (6 bases each). Germline V CDR1 and CDR2: MNHNS, SASEGT. The germline V and J ends were trimmed by 6 bases and 6 bases, with 12 bases remaining between them. This CDR3 is 12 amino acids long. The CDR3 bases are TGTGCCAGCAGCCAACAGGGACTCGAGCAGTACTTC. This encodes CASSQQGLEQYF.

V gene TRBV29-1 combines with J gene TRBJ2-5, with 7 bases that match TRBD1. The CDR3 contains 11 residues. The V segment lost 4 bases and the J segment 5 bases; nucleotides outside the gene matches: 1. The germline V gene encodes CDR1 SQVTM and CDR2 ANQGSEA. CDR3 coding DNA: TGCAGCGTTGCACAGGGGGAGACCCAGTACTTC. As protein: CSVAQGETQYF.

The chain carries TRBV7-6 and TRBJ2-3; D possibly uses TRBD1 or TRBD2 (6 bases each). Per the germline V gene, CDR1 is SGHVS and CDR2 is FNYEAQ. The CDR3 is 17 residues long. Trimming shortened V by 1 base and J by 2 bases, and 16 bases separated the two germline ends. The DNA of the CDR3 is TGTGCCAGCAGCTTAGACGTACGGGGGCTAGACACAGATACGCAGTATTTT. Amino acids: CASSLDVRGLDTDTQYF.

This chain connects TRBV28 to TRBJ1-1; TRBD1 aligns across 8 bases. Trimming cost V 3 bases and J 5 bases; bases outside gene matches: 8. Germline assignment: CDR1 MDHEN and CDR2 SYDVKM. This CDR3 spans 15 amino acids. CDR3 sequence reads: CASSLTGAGKTEAFF. DNA of the CDR3: TGTGCCAGCAGTTTGACAGGGGCAGGAAAAACTGAAGCTTTCTTT.

CDR3 sequence reads: CASRERGADNSPLHF. The CDR3 DNA is TGTGCCAGCAGGGAACGGGGGGCCGATAATTCACCCCTCCACTTT. The rearrangement joins TRBV12-3 or TRBV12-4 to TRBJ1-6; tentative D call: TRBD1 (6 bases). Trimming cost V 6 bases and J 5 bases, with 14 bases left between them. The CDR3 extends over 15 amino acids.

This clonotype was detected only a few times. No DNA is shown, since the ends of the CDR3 on it are uncertain; the CDR3 is the one TCRdb lists. The chain carries TRBV11-2 and TRBJ2-7; no DNA check was done on the table's D call, TRBD1. Germline-derived CDR1 and CDR2 are SGHAT and FQNNGV. The CDR3 adds up to 14 amino acids, both ends counted. The CDR3 here is CASSWGQGATVLAV.

The chain is built from TRBV7-2 and TRBJ2-1, with a possible D match to TRBD2 (6 bases). The V end was cut by 5 bases, the J end by 3 bases, with 17 bases between. Per germline, CDR1 SGHTA and CDR2 FQGNSA. This CDR3 region has 16 residues. CDR3 bases: TGTGCCAGCAGCGTACGACTAGTGGGGGACTACAATGAGCAGTTCTTC. The encoded protein is CASSVRLVGDYNEQFF.